The 13 T cell receptor beta chains in this list originate from one sample, sequenced in a study of monozygotic twins with inflammatory bowel disease. With the 5' RACE reads reprocessed, TCRdb shows one record per CDR3 protein and no DNA. The table lists over 120,000 distinct CDR3 sequences. The sequencing input was blood. These receptors originate from a human donor with ulcerative colitis or Crohn's disease, or a healthy co-twin of an affected twin (not recorded which).

V gene TRBV28 combines with J gene TRBJ2-1; without DNA, the TCRdb call of TRBD2 cannot be checked. This CDR3 contains 14 residues. Germline V gene data show CDR1 as MDHEN and CDR2 as SYDVKM. CDR3: CASSRGPTINEQFF.

The chain is built from TRBV29-1 and TRBJ2-1; TCRdb picks TRBD1, but there is no DNA to check that call. CDR3 size: 12 residues. Germline CDR1 is SQVTM and CDR2 is ANQGSEA. CDR3 amino acids: CICWGYDNEQFF.

The chain links TRBV27 to TRBJ1-6. The CDR3 runs 14 residues. CDR1 is MNHEY and CDR2 is SMNVEV in the germline V gene (reference sequence). Here the CDR3 reads CASSQGLYNSPLHF.

This chain connects TRBV5-1 to TRBJ2-6; TCRdb returns TRBD1, unconfirmable since there is no DNA. The CDR3 is made up of 17 amino acids. Germline V lookup: CDR1 SGHRS, CDR2 YFSETQ. The CDR3 protein is CASSWTGVTSGANVLTF. Based on the CDR3 plus reference TRBV5-1 and TRBJ2-6, the full variable domain is KAGVTQTPRYLIKTRGQQVTLSCSPISGHRSVSWYQQTPGQGLQFLFEYFSETQRNKGNFPGRFSGRQFSNSRSEMNVSTLELGDSALYLCASSWTGVTSGANVLTFGAGSRLTVL.

The J gene is TRBJ1-1, the V gene TRBV20-1; the D call of TRBD1 rests on TCRdb alone, since no DNA is present to check it. The CDR3 extends over 14 amino acids. CDR1 is DFQATT, CDR2 SNEGSKA, per germline (reference sequence). The CDR3 loop is CSASSGSLGTEAFF.

V usage is TRBV7-9 and J usage is TRBJ2-6. CDR3 length: 17 amino acids. CDR1 is SEHNR, CDR2 FQNEAQ, per germline (reference sequence). The CDR3 reads CASSFQIQASGANVLTF.

This CDR3 is CASSPARQVNTGELFF. The chain uses TRBV7-9 and TRBJ2-2. This CDR3 is 16 amino acids long. Germline CDR1 and CDR2: SEHNR and FQNEAQ (reference sequence).

The CDR3 is CASRQSRVLQETQYF. The chain joins TRBV7-2 to TRBJ2-5; there is no DNA to check the TCRdb D call of TRBD2. The CDR3 covers 15 residues. Germline loops: CDR1 SGHTA, CDR2 FQGNSA.

This sequence joins TRBV11-3 and TRBJ1-3; TCRdb's assignment of TRBD1 cannot be checked, as there is no DNA. CDR1 and CDR2 from the germline V gene are SGHNT and YENEEA. This CDR3 is built from 16 residues. The CDR3 here is CASSQNRDRTGNTIYF.

The chain employs TRBV20-1 and TRBJ2-1; checking the TCRdb D call of TRBD2 is not possible without DNA. The length of the CDR3 is 18 residues. Germline CDR1 is DFQATT and CDR2 is SNEGSKA (reference sequence). CDR3 in amino acids: CSAPFRLAGLSSYNEQFF.

The gene calls are TRBV5-1 and TRBJ1-1. The CDR3 length is 15 residues. Germline V lookup: CDR1 SGHRS, CDR2 YFSETQ. The CDR3 reads CASSLVADLKTEAFF.

CDR3: CASSRTSGREETQYF. V and J are TRBV7-9 and TRBJ2-5; TCRdb calls TRBD2, which cannot be checked without DNA. From germline, CDR1 is SEHNR and CDR2 FQNEAQ (reference sequence). This CDR3 has 15 residues. The full variable domain, in which reference TRBV7-9 and TRBJ2-5 provide the parts outside the CDR3, is DTGVSQNPRHKITKRGQNVTFRCDPISEHNRLYWYRQTLGQGPEFLTYFQNEAQLEKSRLLSDRFSAERPKGSFSTLEIQRTEQGDSAMYLCASSRTSGREETQYFGPGTRLLVL.

The V and J genes are TRBV24-1 and TRBJ1-5. The germline gives CDR1 KGHDR, CDR2 SFDVKD. The CDR3 totals 13 residues. CDR3 amino acids: CATSPYSNQPQHF.